This T cell receptor (beta chain) appears in the sequencing data of a study of tumor-infiltrating lymphocytes in primary liver carcinoma. Study as a whole: The neoplasms were of stage T1-T3 N0M0, with dimensions of about 4.2 to 10 cm across.

Unsorted bulk tissue of about 20-32 mg yielded co-extracted RNA and DNA. Tumor samples uniformly had over 75% viable tumor cells. Priming with a constant-region primer yielded TCR beta cDNA from about 450 ng total RNA. Modified slightly, ARM-PCR produced TCR beta libraries over three nested multiplex PCR rounds. A C-beta reverse primer and TRBV1-TRBV30 forward primers served in each of the first two PCR rounds, at 9 to 10 cycles apiece. TCRdb re-analysed the multiplex PCR reads in MiXCR, keeping a single row per CDR3 protein. The sample gives tens of thousands of distinct CDR3 sequences, 72% of which show up once; approximately 19% is in the top ten. Study conclusions and caveats: Compared with tumor region pairs, tumor-adjacent and tumor-blood pairs overlapped less.

In the case of this clonotype: Its matching antigen is unknown. The conserved closing phenylalanine or tryptophan is absent in this CDR3, likely reflecting a read error.

The germline gives CDR1 MNHNS, CDR2 SASEGT. The CDR3 totals 13 residues. The TCR was taken from a man aged 35 to 55 with primary liver carcinoma and hepatitis B virus infection. The specimen was liver tumor tissue from sampling region 1. Subset noted: tumor region T1, superior pole. The chain joins TRBV6-1 to TRBJ2-1; TRBD1 might be the D (5 bases). The CDR3 DNA sequence: TGTGCGAGCAGTGAGGACATCTACAATGAGCAGTTCCTC. It is translated as CASSEDIYNEQFL.